The source of this T cell receptor beta chain is a study of T cell changes during pregnancy in multiple sclerosis. V was pared by 4 bases and J by 2 bases, with 12 bases between. CDR3 length: 14 amino acids. Per germline, CDR1 MNHNS and CDR2 SASEGT. Repertoires were generated with immunoSEQ multiplex PCR, while TCRdb's copy carries only in-frame clones and drops some. This sample has approximately 92,000 clones, with almost 95% found just once. This receptor was identified in a female donor with multiple sclerosis, enrolled in a pregnancy study. The V and J genes are TRBV6-1 and TRBJ2-7; D is perhaps TRBD2 (6 bases). Sequenced material: peripheral blood, taken in the first trimester of pregnancy. CDR3 nucleotide sequence: TGTGCCAGCAGTGGCGGGACCTTTACCTACGAGCAGTACTTC. Translation: CASSGGTFTYEQYF.